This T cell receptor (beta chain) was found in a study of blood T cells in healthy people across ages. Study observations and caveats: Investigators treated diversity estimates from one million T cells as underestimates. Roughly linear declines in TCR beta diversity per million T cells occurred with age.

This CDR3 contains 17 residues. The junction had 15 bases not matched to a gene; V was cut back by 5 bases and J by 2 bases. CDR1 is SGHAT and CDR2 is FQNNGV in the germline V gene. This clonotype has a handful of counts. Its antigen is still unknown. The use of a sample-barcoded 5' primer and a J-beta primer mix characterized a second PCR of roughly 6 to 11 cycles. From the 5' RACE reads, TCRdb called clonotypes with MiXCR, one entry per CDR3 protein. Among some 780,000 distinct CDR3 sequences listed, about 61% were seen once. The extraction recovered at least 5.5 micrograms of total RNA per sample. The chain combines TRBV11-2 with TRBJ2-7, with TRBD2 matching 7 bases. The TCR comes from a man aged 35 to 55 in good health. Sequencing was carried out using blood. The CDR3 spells CASSLLREGMGTYEQYF. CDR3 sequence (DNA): TGTGCCAGCAGCCTACTTAGGGAGGGAATGGGAACCTACGAGCAGTACTTC.